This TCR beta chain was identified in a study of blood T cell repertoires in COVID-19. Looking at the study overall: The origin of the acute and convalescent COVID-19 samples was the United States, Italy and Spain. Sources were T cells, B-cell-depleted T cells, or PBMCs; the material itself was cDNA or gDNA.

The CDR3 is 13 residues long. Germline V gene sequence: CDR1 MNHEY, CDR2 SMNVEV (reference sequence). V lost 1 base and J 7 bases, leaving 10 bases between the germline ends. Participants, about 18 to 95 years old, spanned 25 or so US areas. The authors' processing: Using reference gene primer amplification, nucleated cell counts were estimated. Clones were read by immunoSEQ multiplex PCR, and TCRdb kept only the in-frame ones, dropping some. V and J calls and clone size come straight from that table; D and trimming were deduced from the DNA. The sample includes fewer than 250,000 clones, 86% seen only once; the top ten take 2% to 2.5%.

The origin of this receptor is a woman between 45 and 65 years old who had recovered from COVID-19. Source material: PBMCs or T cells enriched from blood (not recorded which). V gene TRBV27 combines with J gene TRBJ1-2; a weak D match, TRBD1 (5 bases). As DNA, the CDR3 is TGTGCCAGCAGTTTATTAGGGGAGGCTGGCTACACCTTC. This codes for CASSLLGEAGYTF.